The 4 T cell receptor beta chains reported below all come from one sample, sequenced in a study of blood T cell repertoires in COVID-19. Clones were read by immunoSEQ multiplex PCR, and TCRdb kept only the in-frame ones, dropping some. The profile shows more than 400,000 clones, over 75% of them singletons. What was sequenced was peripheral blood. The receptor source for this set is a human donor in a cohort sampled during active COVID-19.

The chain recombines TRBV30 with TRBJ2-1, with a tentative D call TRBD2 (5 bases). In germline, CDR1 is GTSNPN, CDR2 SVGIG (reference sequence). V was clipped by 2 bases and J by 5 bases, with 13 bases between them. The CDR3 consists of 14 residues. The CDR3 DNA sequence: TGTGCCTGGAGTACGGCTAGCCGGCACAATGAGCAGTTCTTC. Translated: CAWSTASRHNEQFF.

This clone was picked up a small number of times. The chain combines TRBV18 with TRBJ2-2, with a weak D call TRBD2 (5 bases). The V end lost 1 base, the J end lost 4 bases, and 10 bases lay between the germline ends. The CDR3 is 15 residues long. Per the germline V gene, CDR1 is KGHSH and CDR2 is LQKENI. The CDR3 bases are TGTGCCAGCTCACCACAACTAGATCTCACCGGGGAGCTGTTTTTT. It is translated as CASSPQLDLTGELFF.

This rearrangement joins TRBV4-1 to TRBJ2-7, with D possibly being TRBD2 (7 bases). The CDR3 is made up of 19 amino acids. Trimming took off 4 bases at V and 3 bases at J, with 28 bases between the two ends. CDR1 and CDR2 (germline): MGHRA, YSYEKL. CDR3 in DNA: TGCGCCAGCAGCCTACCGGGGGGACACCTCAAGGGCTGTGTCTACGAGCAGTACTTC. It yields the protein CASSLPGGHLKGCVYEQYF.

This chain joins TRBV2 and TRBJ2-7, with D maybe TRBD1 (5 bases). Germline-derived CDR1 and CDR2 are SNHLY and FYNNEI. V was cut by 7 bases and J by 6 bases, with 10 bases left in between. The CDR3 runs 11 residues. CDR3 coding DNA: TGTGCCAGCAAGGGCAGGGTCGAGCAGTACTTC. It is translated as CASKGRVEQYF. Supplemented by reference TRBV2 and TRBJ2-7, the full variable domain reads EPEVTQTPSHQVTQMGQEVILRCVPISNHLYFYWYRQILGQKVEFLVSFYNNEISEKSEIFDDQFSVERPDGSNFTLKIRSTKLEDSAMYFCASKGRVEQYFGPGTRLTVT.